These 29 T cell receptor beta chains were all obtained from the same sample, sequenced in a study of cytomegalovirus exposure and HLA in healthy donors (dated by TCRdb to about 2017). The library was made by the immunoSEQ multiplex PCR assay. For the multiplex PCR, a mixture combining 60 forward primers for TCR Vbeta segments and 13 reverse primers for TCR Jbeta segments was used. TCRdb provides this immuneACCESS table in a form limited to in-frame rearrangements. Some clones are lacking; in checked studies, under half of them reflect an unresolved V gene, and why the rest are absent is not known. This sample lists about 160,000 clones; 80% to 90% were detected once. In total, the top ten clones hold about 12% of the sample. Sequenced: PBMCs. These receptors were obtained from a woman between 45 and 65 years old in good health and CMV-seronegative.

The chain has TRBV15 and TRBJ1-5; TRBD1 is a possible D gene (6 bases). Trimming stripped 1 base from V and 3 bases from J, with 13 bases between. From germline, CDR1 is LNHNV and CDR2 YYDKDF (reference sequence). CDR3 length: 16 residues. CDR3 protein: CATSRGTVQANQPQHF. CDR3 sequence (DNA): TGTGCCACCAGCAGAGGGACAGTACAGGCCAATCAGCCCCAGCATTTT.

CDR3: CASSDRARTDTQYF. The CDR3 DNA sequence: TGTGCCAGCAGCGACAGGGCTCGCACAGATACGCAGTATTTT. The chain combines TRBV5-4 with TRBJ2-3, with 7 positions matching TRBD1. Germline V gene lookup returns CDR1 SGHNT and CDR2 YYREEE (reference sequence). The CDR3 is made up of 14 amino acids. Unmatched junction bases numbered 3, after V lost 4 bases and J lost 1 base.

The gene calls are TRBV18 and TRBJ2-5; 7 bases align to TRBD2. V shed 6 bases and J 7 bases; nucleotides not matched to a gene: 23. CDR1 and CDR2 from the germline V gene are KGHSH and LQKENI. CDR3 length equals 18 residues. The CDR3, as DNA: TGTGCCAGCTCTGAACCCCCACGGGGGTCTAGCGGACCGAGGACCCAGTACTTC. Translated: CASSEPPRGSSGPRTQYF.

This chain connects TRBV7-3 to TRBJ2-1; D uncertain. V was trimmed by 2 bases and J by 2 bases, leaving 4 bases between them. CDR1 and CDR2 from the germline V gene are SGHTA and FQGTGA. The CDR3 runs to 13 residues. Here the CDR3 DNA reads TGTGCCAGCAGCTTACAGGCCTACAATGAGCAGTTCTTC. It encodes CASSLQAYNEQFF.

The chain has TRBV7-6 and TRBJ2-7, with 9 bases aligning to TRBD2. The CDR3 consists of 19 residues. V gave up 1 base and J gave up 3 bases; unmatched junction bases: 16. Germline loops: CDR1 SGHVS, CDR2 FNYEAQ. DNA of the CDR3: TGTGCCAGCAGCTTAGTGCCCATCGGGACTAGCTCCCCTATCTACGAGCAGTACTTC. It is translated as CASSLVPIGTSSPIYEQYF. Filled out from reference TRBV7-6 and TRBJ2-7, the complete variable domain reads GAGVSQSPRYKVTKRGQDVALRCDPISGHVSLYWYRQALGQGPEFLTYFNYEAQQDKSGLPNDRFSAERPEGSISTLTIQRTEQRDSAMYRCASSLVPIGTSSPIYEQYFGPGTRLTVT.

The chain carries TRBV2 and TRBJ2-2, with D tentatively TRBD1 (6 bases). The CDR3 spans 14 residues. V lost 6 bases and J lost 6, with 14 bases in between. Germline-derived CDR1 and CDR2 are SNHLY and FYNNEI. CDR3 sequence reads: CASSTGFGAGELFF. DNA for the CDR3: TGTGCCAGCAGCACAGGGTTTGGCGCCGGGGAGCTGTTTTTT.

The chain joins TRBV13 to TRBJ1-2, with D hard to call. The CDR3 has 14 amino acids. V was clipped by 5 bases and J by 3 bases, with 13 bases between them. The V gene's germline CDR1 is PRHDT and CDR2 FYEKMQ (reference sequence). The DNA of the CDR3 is TGTGCCAGCAGCCAGGATGGGTGGGACTATGGCTACACCTTC. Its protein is CASSQDGWDYGYTF.

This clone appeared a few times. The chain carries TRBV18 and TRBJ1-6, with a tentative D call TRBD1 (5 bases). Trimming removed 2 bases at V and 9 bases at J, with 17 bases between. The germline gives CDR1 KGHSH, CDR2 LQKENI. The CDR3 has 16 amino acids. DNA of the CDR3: TGTGCCAGCTCACCAAACCAGGGCGGTGGGCCTTCACCCCTCCACTTT. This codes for CASSPNQGGGPSPLHF.

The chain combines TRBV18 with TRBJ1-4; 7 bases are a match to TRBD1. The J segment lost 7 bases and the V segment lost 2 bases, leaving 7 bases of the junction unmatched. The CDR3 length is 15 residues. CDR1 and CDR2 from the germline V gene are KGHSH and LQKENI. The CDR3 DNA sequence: TGTGCCAGCTCACCAGGATTGGGGGACAGTGAAAAACTGTTTTTT. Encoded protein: CASSPGLGDSEKLFF.

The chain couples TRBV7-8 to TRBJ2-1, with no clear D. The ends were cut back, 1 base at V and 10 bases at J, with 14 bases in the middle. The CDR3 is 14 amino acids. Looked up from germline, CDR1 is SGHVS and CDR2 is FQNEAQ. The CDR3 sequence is CASSLEPGEREQFF. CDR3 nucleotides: TGTGCCAGCAGCTTAGAGCCCGGCGAGAGGGAGCAGTTCTTC.

In DNA, the CDR3 is TGTGCCAGCAGCGTTGCCAGAACAGATAATCAGCCCCAGCATTTT. This sequence encodes CASSVARTDNQPQHF. The rearrangement uses TRBV7-2 and TRBJ1-5, with D unclear. Trimming left V 5 bases short and J 4 bases short, with 15 bases between. Germline CDR1 and CDR2: SGHTA and FQGNSA. This CDR3 contains 15 residues.

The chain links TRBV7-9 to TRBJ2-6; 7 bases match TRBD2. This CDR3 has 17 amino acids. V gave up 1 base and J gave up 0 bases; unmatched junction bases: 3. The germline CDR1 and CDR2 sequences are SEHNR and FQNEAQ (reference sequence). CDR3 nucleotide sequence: TGTGCCAGCAGCTTAGGGGGGGGGAACTCTGGGGCCAACGTCCTGACTTTC. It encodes CASSLGGGNSGANVLTF.

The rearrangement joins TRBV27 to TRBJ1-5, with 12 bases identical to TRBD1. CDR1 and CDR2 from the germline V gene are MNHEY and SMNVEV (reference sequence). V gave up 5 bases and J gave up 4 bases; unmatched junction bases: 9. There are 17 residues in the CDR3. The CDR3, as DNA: TGTGCCAGCAGTCCCTCCGGGACAGGGGGCAGGAATCAGCCCCAGCATTTT. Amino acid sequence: CASSPSGTGGRNQPQHF.

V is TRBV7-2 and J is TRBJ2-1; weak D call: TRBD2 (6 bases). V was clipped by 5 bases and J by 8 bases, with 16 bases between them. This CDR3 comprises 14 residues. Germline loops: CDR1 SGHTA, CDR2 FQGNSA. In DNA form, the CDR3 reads TGTGCCAGCAGCGCGGGGTTGAATGGTTATGAGCAGTTCTTC. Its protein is CASSAGLNGYEQFF.

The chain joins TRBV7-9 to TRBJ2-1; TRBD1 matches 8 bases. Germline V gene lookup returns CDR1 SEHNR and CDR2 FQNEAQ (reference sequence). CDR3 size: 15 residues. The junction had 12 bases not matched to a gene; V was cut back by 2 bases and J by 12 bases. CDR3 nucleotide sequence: TGTGCCAGCAGCTTACCCTTCGCTGGACAGGGAAGGCAGTTCTTC. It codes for CASSLPFAGQGRQFF.

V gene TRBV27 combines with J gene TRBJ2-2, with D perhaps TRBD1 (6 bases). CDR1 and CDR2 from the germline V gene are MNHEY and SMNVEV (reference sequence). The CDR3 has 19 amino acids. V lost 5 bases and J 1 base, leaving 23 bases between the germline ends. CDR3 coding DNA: TGTGCCAGCAGTACCCTTAGTACAGGGCCCCCGGGGAACACCGGGGAGCTGTTTTTT. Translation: CASSTLSTGPPGNTGELFF.

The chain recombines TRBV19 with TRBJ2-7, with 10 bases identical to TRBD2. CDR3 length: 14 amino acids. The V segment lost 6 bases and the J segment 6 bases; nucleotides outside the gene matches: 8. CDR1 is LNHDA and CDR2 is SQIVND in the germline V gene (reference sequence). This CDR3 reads CASRKREGTPEQYF. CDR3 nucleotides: TGTGCCAGTAGGAAGCGGGAGGGAACTCCCGAGCAGTACTTC.

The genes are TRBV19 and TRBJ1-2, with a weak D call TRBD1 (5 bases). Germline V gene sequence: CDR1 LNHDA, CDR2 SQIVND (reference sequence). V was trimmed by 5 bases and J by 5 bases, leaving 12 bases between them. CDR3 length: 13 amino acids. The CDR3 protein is CASSPQGRYGYTF. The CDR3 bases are TGTGCCAGTAGTCCGCAGGGAAGGTATGGCTACACCTTC.

The CDR3 reads CASSQGRTGATINYGYTF. The CDR3 DNA reads as TGTGCCAGCAGCCAAGGGCGGACAGGGGCTACGATTAACTATGGCTACACCTTC. The J gene is TRBJ1-2, the V gene TRBV4-2; 9 nucleotides align to TRBD1. V was pared by 1 base and J by 1 base, with 10 bases of the junction left unmatched. Germline V gives CDR1 LGHNA, CDR2 YNFKEQ. CDR3 length: 18 amino acids.

The CDR3 reads CASSLGGTDTQYF. CDR3 nucleotide sequence: TGTGCCAGCAGCTTAGGAGGCACAGATACGCAGTATTTT. The J gene is TRBJ2-3, the V gene TRBV7-3; D gene ambiguous. V shed 2 bases and J shed 1 base, with 4 bases lying between them. This CDR3 has 13 amino acids. Germline CDR1 is SGHTA and CDR2 is FQGTGA.

The CDR3 sequence is CASSGNLGGDNEQFF. The DNA of the CDR3 is TGTGCCAGCAGCGGCAACCTGGGCGGGGACAATGAGCAGTTCTTC. The V gene is TRBV9, the J gene TRBJ2-1; D might be TRBD2 (6 bases). With 3 bases removed from V and 5 bases from J, the gap between germline ends came to 15 bases. CDR3 length: 15 amino acids. CDR1 and CDR2 (germline): SGDLS, YYNGEE.

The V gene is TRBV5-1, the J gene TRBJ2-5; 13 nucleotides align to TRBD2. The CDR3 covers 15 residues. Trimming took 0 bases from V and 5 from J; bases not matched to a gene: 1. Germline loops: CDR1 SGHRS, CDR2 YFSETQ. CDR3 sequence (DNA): TGCGCCAGCAGCTTGGGACTAGCGGGAGGCGAGACCCAGTACTTC. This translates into CASSLGLAGGETQYF.

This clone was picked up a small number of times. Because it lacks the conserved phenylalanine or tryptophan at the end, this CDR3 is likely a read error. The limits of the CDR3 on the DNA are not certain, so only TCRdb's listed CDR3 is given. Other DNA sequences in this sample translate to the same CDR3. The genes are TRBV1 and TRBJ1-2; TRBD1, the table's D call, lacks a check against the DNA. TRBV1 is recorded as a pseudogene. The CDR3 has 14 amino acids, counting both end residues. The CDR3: CTSSDRTGGLWLHL.

CDR3 protein: CASSLGTGEHEQYF. The CDR3 DNA follows: TGCGCCAGCAGCCTCGGGACAGGGGAGCACGAGCAGTACTTC. The genes are TRBV5-1 and TRBJ2-7, with 10 bases aligning to TRBD1. This CDR3 contains 14 residues. CDR1 is SGHRS, CDR2 YFSETQ, per germline. Trimming took 4 bases from V and 5 from J; bases not matched to a gene: 6.

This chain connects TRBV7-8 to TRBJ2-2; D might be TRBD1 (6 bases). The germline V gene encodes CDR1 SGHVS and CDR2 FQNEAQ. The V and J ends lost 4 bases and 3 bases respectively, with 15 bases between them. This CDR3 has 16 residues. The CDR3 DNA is TGTGCCAGCAGCTCCAGTGGGGGCACCTACACCGGGGAGCTGTTTTTT. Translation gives CASSSSGGTYTGELFF. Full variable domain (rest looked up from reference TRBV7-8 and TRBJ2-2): GAGVSQSPRYKVAKRGQDVALRCDPISGHVSLFWYQQALGQGPEFLTYFQNEAQLDKSGLPSDRFFAERPEGSVSTLKIQRTQQEDSAVYLCASSSSGGTYTGELFFGEGSRLTVL.

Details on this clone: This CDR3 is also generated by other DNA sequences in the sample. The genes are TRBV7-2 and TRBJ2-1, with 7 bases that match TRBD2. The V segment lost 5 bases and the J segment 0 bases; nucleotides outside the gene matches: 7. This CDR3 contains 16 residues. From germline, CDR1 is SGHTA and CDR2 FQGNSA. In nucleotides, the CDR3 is TGTGCCAGCAGCCTCCTGGGGGGGAGCTCCTACAATGAGCAGTTCTTC. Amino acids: CASSLLGGSSYNEQFF.

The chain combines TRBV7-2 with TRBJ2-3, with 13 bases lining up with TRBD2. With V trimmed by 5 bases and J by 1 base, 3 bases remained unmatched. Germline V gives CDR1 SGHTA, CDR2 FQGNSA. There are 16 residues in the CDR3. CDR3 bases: TGTGCCAGCAGCCCTACTAGCGGGAGGGGCACAGATACGCAGTATTTT. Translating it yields CASSPTSGRGTDTQYF.

The CDR3 DNA reads as TGTGCCAGCAGCTTAGAGTCCTCCGTCAGGGAGCAGTACTTC. Residues: CASSLESSVREQYF. The rearrangement links TRBV11-2 to TRBJ2-7; no firm D call. V lost 0 bases, J lost 7 bases, and 13 bases lay in between. This CDR3 has 14 residues. Germline V gives CDR1 SGHAT, CDR2 FQNNGV.

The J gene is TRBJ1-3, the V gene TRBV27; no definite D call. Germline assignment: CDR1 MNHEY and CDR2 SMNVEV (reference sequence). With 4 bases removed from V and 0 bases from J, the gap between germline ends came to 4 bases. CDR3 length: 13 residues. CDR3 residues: CASSSFSGNTIYF. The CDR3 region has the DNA TGTGCCAGCAGTTCCTTCTCTGGAAACACCATATATTTT.